Only a few counts were recorded for the clone carrying this T cell receptor (beta chain). CDR1 and CDR2 (germline): SGHDT, YYEEEE. CDR3 length: 15 amino acids. V was trimmed by 4 bases and J by 7 bases, leaving 17 bases between them. TCRdb re-called the RT-PCR reads with MiXCR, one entry per CDR3 protein. The sample includes approximately 530,000 distinct CDR3 sequences, roughly 8.2% seen only once; the top ten take 13%. This specimen comes from a study of response to subunit inactivated influenza vaccine. The V and J genes are TRBV5-6 and TRBJ1-4, with unresolved D. The sample here was PBMCs from blood, taken around 2 years after vaccination. The sequence was obtained from a man aged 50-75 years who received an inactivated influenza vaccine. This chain's CDR3 is CASSRRTRRSEKLFF. DNA of the CDR3: TGTGCCAGCAGCAGACGGACGCGCCGCTCTGAAAAACTGTTTTTT.